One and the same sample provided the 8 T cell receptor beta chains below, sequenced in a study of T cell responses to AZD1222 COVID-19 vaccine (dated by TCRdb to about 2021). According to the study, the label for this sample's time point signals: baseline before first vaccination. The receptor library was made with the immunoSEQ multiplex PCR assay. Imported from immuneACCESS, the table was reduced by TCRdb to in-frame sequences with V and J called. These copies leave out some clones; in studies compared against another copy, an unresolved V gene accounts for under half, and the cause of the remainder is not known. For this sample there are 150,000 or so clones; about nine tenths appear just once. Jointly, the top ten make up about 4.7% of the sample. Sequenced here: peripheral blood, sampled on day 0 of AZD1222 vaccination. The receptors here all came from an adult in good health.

The CDR3 DNA reads TGTGCCAGCAGCGCCGGGACAGGGGCAGCCTACGAGCAGTACTTC. It yields the protein CASSAGTGAAYEQYF. The gene calls are TRBV9 and TRBJ2-7; 10 positions agree with TRBD1. Germline CDR1 SGDLS, CDR2 YYNGEE. Losses at the gene ends were 3 bases for V and 2 bases for J; bases not matched to a gene: 5. This CDR3 spans 15 amino acids.

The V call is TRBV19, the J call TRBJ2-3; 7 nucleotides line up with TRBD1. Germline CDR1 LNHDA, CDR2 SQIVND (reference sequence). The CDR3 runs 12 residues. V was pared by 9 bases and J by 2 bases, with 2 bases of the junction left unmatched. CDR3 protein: CASRGYTDTQYF. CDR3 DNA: TGTGCCAGCAGGGGGTACACAGATACGCAGTATTTT.

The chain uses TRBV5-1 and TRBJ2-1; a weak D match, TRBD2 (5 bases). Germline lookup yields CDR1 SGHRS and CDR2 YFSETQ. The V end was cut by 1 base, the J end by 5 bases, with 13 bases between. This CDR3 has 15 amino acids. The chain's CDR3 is CASSLFGSVDNEQFF. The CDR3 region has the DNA TGCGCCAGCAGCTTGTTCGGTAGCGTCGACAATGAGCAGTTCTTC. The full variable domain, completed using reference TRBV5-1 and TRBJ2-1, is KAGVTQTPRYLIKTRGQQVTLSCSPISGHRSVSWYQQTPGQGLQFLFEYFSETQRNKGNFPGRFSGRQFSNSRSEMNVSTLELGDSALYLCASSLFGSVDNEQFFGPGTRLTVL.

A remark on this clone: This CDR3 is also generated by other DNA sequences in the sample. For the CDR3, the DNA is TGTGCCAGCAGTCTTAACACTGAAGCTTTCTTT. Translation: CASSLNTEAFF. The J gene is TRBJ1-1, the V gene TRBV2; D gene uncertain. The V and J ends lost 5 bases and 2 bases respectively, with 3 bases between them. CDR3 size: 11 residues. Germline CDR1 SNHLY, CDR2 FYNNEI.

CDR3 region: CASRSTGGFAYEQYF. As DNA, the CDR3 is TGTGCCAGCAGGTCTACCGGGGGGTTTGCCTACGAGCAGTACTTC. The chain employs TRBV11-2 and TRBJ2-7, with 7 bases fitting TRBD2. This CDR3 spans 15 amino acids. Germline V CDR1 and CDR2: SGHAT, FQNNGV. Unmatched junction bases numbered 10, after V lost 6 bases and J lost 2 bases. Filled out from reference TRBV11-2 and TRBJ2-7, the complete variable domain reads EAGVAQSPRYKIIEKRQSVAFWCNPISGHATLYWYQQILGQGPKLLIQFQNNGVVDDSQLPKDRFSAERLKGVDSTLKIQPAKLEDSAVYLCASRSTGGFAYEQYFGPGTRLTVT.

This CDR3 reads CASSTSGGGNYEQYF. Written as DNA, the CDR3 is TGTGCCAGCAGCACTTCAGGAGGCGGGAACTACGAGCAGTACTTC. This chain uses TRBV6-2 or TRBV6-3 with TRBJ2-7; tentative D call: TRBD2 (6 bases). The CDR3 covers 15 residues. CDR1 and CDR2 from the germline V gene are MNHEY and SVGEGT. Trimming left V 6 bases short and J 3 bases short, with 18 bases between.

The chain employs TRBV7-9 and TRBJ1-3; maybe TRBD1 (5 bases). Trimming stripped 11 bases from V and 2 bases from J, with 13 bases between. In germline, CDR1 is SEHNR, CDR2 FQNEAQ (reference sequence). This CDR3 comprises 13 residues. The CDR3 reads CAWGGVTGNTIYF. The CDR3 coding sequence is TGTGCCTGGGGGGGGGTCACTGGAAACACCATATATTTT.

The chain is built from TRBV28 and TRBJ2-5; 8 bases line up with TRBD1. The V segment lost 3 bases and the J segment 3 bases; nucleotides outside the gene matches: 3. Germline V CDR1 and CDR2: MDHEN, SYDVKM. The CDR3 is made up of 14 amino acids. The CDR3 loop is CASSFTDREETQYF. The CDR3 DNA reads TGTGCCAGCAGTTTTACGGACAGGGAAGAGACCCAGTACTTC.